This T cell receptor (beta chain) was identified in a study of control samples from healthy donors and cancer patients. Assay used: immunoSEQ multiplex PCR; TCRdb lists only in-frame clones, some missing. The data hold under 150,000 clones, with more than 70% observed a single time. Germline trimming cut 6 bases from V and 4 bases from J; bases unmatched to any gene: 8. There are 14 residues in the CDR3. Germline-derived CDR1 and CDR2 are SNHLY and FYNNEI. This TCR derives from a woman aged 70-85 years in good health. Material: blood. The chain recombines TRBV2 with TRBJ2-5, with TRBD1 matching over 7 bases. The CDR3 here is CASRYRGGGETQYF. CDR3 DNA sequence: TGTGCCAGCAGGTACAGGGGTGGGGGAGAGACCCAGTACTTC.